What follows describes a single T cell receptor beta chain. The data were produced by immunoSEQ multiplex PCR, yet TCRdb's version contains in-frame clones alone and is incomplete. This table holds approximately 2.1 million clones, 85% to 95% found once. The record originates from a study of shared clonotypes between healthy human individuals. All of the donors resided in Nashville, Tennessee, and each was a Caucasian adult. This CDR3 is built from 13 residues. From germline, CDR1 is GTSNPN and CDR2 SVGIG (reference sequence). V was shortened by 2 bases and J by 5 bases, with 10 bases between the two germline ends.

This chain connects TRBV30 to TRBJ1-5; D is perhaps TRBD1 (6 bases). The receptor was derived from a man younger than 30 in good health. Some clones in this sample may be carry-over from other donors' samples. Material for sequencing was naive CD4+ T cells from PBMCs. As for subset: CD45RA+ positively selected. CDR3 in DNA: TGTGCCTGGAGTAATAGGGGGGATCAGCCCCAGCATTTT. This sequence encodes CAWSNRGDQPQHF.